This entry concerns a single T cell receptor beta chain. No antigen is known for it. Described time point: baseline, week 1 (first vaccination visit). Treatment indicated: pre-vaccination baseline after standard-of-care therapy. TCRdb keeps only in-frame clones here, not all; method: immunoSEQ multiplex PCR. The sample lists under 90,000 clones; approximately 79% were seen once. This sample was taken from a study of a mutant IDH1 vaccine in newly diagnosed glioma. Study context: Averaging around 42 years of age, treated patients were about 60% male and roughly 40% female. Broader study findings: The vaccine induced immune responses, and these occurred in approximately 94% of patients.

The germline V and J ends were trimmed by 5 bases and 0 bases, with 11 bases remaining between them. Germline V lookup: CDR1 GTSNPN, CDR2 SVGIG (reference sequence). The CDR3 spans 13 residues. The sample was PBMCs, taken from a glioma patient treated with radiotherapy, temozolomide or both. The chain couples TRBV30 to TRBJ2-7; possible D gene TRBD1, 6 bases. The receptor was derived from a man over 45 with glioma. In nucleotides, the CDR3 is TGTGCCTGGGGGACAAAAAGCTCCTACGAGCAGTACTTC. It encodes CAWGTKSSYEQYF.